The 20 T cell receptor beta chains below come from one sample, sequenced in a study of Ad26.COV2.S vaccination and SARS-CoV-2 variants. As for treatment: 19 received Ad26.COV2.S at low or high dose, single or two shots; 5 received placebo; per-sample allocation not given. It was on day 63 after the first vaccine or placebo injection that samples were taken. Repertoires were generated with immunoSEQ multiplex PCR, while TCRdb's copy carries only in-frame clones and drops some. Of some 250,000 clones detected, roughly 90% appear once; the ten largest clones hold 9.5% to 12%. The sequences come from peripheral blood, collected in a trial of Ad26.COV2.S vaccine versus placebo. The receptors originated from a person aged 18-65 years who received the Ad26.COV2.S COVID-19 vaccine or a placebo.

The gene calls are TRBV2 and TRBJ2-1; D not resolved. Trimming removed 6 bases at V and 6 bases at J, with 12 bases between. The CDR3 totals 13 residues. Germline CDR1 SNHLY, CDR2 FYNNEI. The CDR3 protein is CASSPSPGNEQFF. The DNA for the CDR3 is TGTGCCAGCAGCCCAAGCCCGGGCAATGAGCAGTTCTTC.

V and J are TRBV28 and TRBJ1-4; no definite D call. Per germline, CDR1 MDHEN and CDR2 SYDVKM. With 4 bases removed from V and 3 bases from J, the gap between germline ends came to 12 bases. This CDR3 region has 15 residues. The CDR3 coding sequence is TGTGCCAGCAGTTATGTGCTTACGTCTAATGAAAAACTGTTTTTT. It specifies CASSYVLTSNEKLFF.

The CDR3 nucleotides are TGTGCCAGCAGTTTAGGGCTAGCGGGAGTAGGTGAGCAGTACTTC. It is translated as CASSLGLAGVGEQYF. This chain links TRBV28 with TRBJ2-7; TRBD2 agrees at 10 bases. The CDR3 is made up of 15 amino acids. V was pared by 2 bases and J by 7 bases, with 8 bases of the junction left unmatched. Germline V gives CDR1 MDHEN, CDR2 SYDVKM. Based on the CDR3 plus reference TRBV28 and TRBJ2-7, the full variable domain is DVKVTQSSRYLVKRTGEKVFLECVQDMDHENMFWYRQDPGLGLRLIYFSYDVKMKEKGDIPEGYSVSREKKERFSLILESASTNQTSMYLCASSLGLAGVGEQYFGPGTRLTVT.

This sequence joins TRBV6-5 and TRBJ1-2, with D maybe TRBD1 (5 bases). Germline V gene data show CDR1 as MNHEY and CDR2 as SVGAGI. Trimming shortened V by 6 bases and J by 8 bases, and 19 bases separated the two germline ends. The CDR3 has 14 amino acids. CDR3 sequence: CASSNSGSGNGYTF. The CDR3 DNA sequence: TGTGCCAGCAGCAACTCTGGTTCAGGGAACGGCTACACCTTC.

V is TRBV12-3 or TRBV12-4 and J is TRBJ2-7, with 11 bases matching TRBD2. V shed 6 bases and J 3 bases; nucleotides not matched to a gene: 1. The length of the CDR3 is 13 residues. DNA of the CDR3: TGTGCCAGCAGGACTAGCGGGGACTACGAGCAGTACTTC. This codes for CASRTSGDYEQYF.

V gene TRBV18 combines with J gene TRBJ1-2, with D unresolved. CDR3 length: 16 amino acids. Per the germline V gene, CDR1 is KGHSH and CDR2 is LQKENI. Deletions cut 0 bases from V and 1 base from J, with 12 bases between. In DNA, the CDR3 is TGTGCCAGCTCACCACCGTGGCGAAACGTTAACTATGGCTACACCTTC. Translated, it gives CASSPPWRNVNYGYTF.

The chain uses TRBV5-1 and TRBJ2-5, with TRBD1 matching over 10 bases. The CDR3 is 17 amino acids. In germline, CDR1 is SGHRS, CDR2 YFSETQ. Trimming cost V 5 bases and J 5 bases; bases outside gene matches: 15. CDR3 amino acids: CASSSGTGATKRETQYF. DNA for the CDR3: TGCGCCAGCAGTTCCGGGACAGGGGCTACCAAGCGGGAGACCCAGTACTTC. Looking up the rest from reference TRBV5-1 and TRBJ2-5 gives the full variable domain: KAGVTQTPRYLIKTRGQQVTLSCSPISGHRSVSWYQQTPGQGLQFLFEYFSETQRNKGNFPGRFSGRQFSNSRSEMNVSTLELGDSALYLCASSSGTGATKRETQYFGPGTRLLVL.

The rearrangement links TRBV30 to TRBJ2-7, with 8 bases matching TRBD2. The CDR3 has 15 residues. Germline V gene data show CDR1 as GTSNPN and CDR2 as SVGIG (reference sequence). Germline trimming cut 1 base from V and 0 bases from J; bases unmatched to any gene: 5. This CDR3 is CAWSAGLASSYEQYF. CDR3 DNA: TGTGCCTGGAGTGCCGGACTAGCCAGCTCCTACGAGCAGTACTTC.

The chain joins TRBV15 to TRBJ1-2, with 7 bases fitting TRBD1. This CDR3 spans 16 amino acids. V shed 2 bases, J shed 7 bases, and the junction held 13 bases outside the gene matches. Per the germline V gene, CDR1 is LNHNV and CDR2 is YYDKDF (reference sequence). The DNA of the CDR3 is TGTGCCACCAGCAGATTGCCTGAAGGGGGCGCGGGTGGCTACACCTTC. Residues: CATSRLPEGGAGGYTF.

The rearrangement joins TRBV13 to TRBJ1-3, with D possibly TRBD1 on 5 matching bases. The CDR3 is made up of 16 amino acids. Trimming removed 0 bases from V and 1 base from J, with 10 bases in between. Germline V gives CDR1 PRHDT, CDR2 FYEKMQ (reference sequence). The CDR3 bases are TGTGCCAGCAGCTTAGGGGCAGGGAGATCTGGAAACACCATATATTTT. Its protein product is CASSLGAGRSGNTIYF. Drawing the rest from reference TRBV13 and TRBJ1-3, the complete variable domain is AAGVIQSPRHLIKEKRETATLKCYPIPRHDTVYWYQQGPGQDPQFLISFYEKMQSDKGSIPDRFSAQQFSDYHSELNMSSLELGDSALYFCASSLGAGRSGNTIYFGEGSWLTVV.

The DNA for the CDR3 is TGCGCCAGCAGCCAAATAGAAAATGAAAAACTGTTTTTT. Its translation is CASSQIENEKLFF. The chain has TRBV4-1 and TRBJ1-4; D not resolved. In germline, CDR1 is MGHRA, CDR2 YSYEKL. The CDR3 is 13 residues long. The ends were cut back, 2 bases at V and 5 bases at J, with 6 bases in the middle.

This chain uses TRBV7-2 with TRBJ2-7; a weak D match, TRBD1 (5 bases). The CDR3 has 14 residues. The V gene's germline CDR1 is SGHTA and CDR2 FQGNSA. V was cut by 2 bases and J by 3 bases, with 11 bases left in between. Written as DNA, the CDR3 is TGTGCCAGCAGCTTATCGACAGACCACTACGAGCAGTACTTC. It codes for CASSLSTDHYEQYF.

The V gene is TRBV5-1, the J gene TRBJ1-4; D not certain. Germline CDR1 SGHRS, CDR2 YFSETQ. This CDR3 has 14 residues. Trimming removed 0 bases from V and 8 bases from J, with 11 bases in between. The CDR3 spells CASSLGQNGEKLFF. The CDR3 DNA sequence: TGCGCCAGCAGCTTGGGGCAGAATGGAGAAAAACTGTTTTTT.

This rearrangement joins TRBV12-3 or TRBV12-4 to TRBJ1-2; 7 positions agree with TRBD1. V lost 8 bases, J lost 8 bases, and 8 bases stayed unmatched. The CDR3 is 12 amino acids. CDR3: CASSKQGLGYTF. The CDR3 nucleotides read TGTGCCAGCTCTAAACAGGGGCTGGGCTACACCTTC.

The rearrangement links TRBV6-4 to TRBJ2-7, with TRBD2 matching 9 bases. The germline V gene encodes CDR1 MRHNA and CDR2 SNTAGT. Trimming at V came to 7 bases and at J to 2 bases, leaving 12 bases not matched to a gene. The CDR3 spans 16 residues. In DNA form, the CDR3 reads TGTGCCAGCATCTACGAGGCTAGCGGGACCCCCTACGAGCAGTACTTC. It specifies CASIYEASGTPYEQYF.

The chain carries TRBV28 and TRBJ2-2; TRBD1 matches 8 bases. The junction had 3 bases not matched to a gene; V was cut back by 0 bases and J by 3 bases. Germline CDR1 MDHEN, CDR2 SYDVKM. The CDR3 loop spans 16 amino acids. The DNA of the CDR3 is TGTGCCAGCAGTTTATGGGACAGGGCGGACACCGGGGAGCTGTTTTTT. It codes for CASSLWDRADTGELFF.

V gene TRBV5-1 combines with J gene TRBJ2-1; 9 nucleotides line up with TRBD1. Germline V gene sequence: CDR1 SGHRS, CDR2 YFSETQ. This CDR3 has 16 residues. The V and J ends lost 0 bases and 3 bases, in that order; junction bases with no gene match: 4. The CDR3 region has the DNA TGCGCCAGCAGCTTGGCCACAGGGGGCTTCTACAATGAGCAGTTCTTC. This translates into CASSLATGGFYNEQFF.

V is TRBV6-2 or TRBV6-3 and J is TRBJ2-2; unclear D gene. V lost 2 bases to trimming and J lost 4 bases, with 11 bases between them. Germline assignment: CDR1 MNHEY and CDR2 SVGEGT. This CDR3 has 15 amino acids. As DNA, the CDR3 is TGTGCCAGCAGTTACAACGCTTGGTCCACCGGGGAGCTGTTTTTT. This sequence encodes CASSYNAWSTGELFF.

V usage is TRBV28 and J usage is TRBJ2-1, with TRBD1 identical over 9 bases. The J segment lost 7 bases and the V segment lost 4 bases, leaving 8 bases of the junction unmatched. The length of the CDR3 is 15 residues. From germline, CDR1 is MDHEN and CDR2 SYDVKM. CDR3 in amino acids: CASSYRGQGGNEQFF. The DNA of the CDR3 is TGTGCCAGCAGTTACCGGGGACAGGGTGGGAATGAGCAGTTCTTC.

This clone was picked up one time. The chain joins TRBV5-4 to TRBJ2-1, with 12 bases identical to TRBD2. CDR1 and CDR2 (germline): SGHNT, YYREEE (reference sequence). The trim removed 3 bases at V and 6 bases at J, leaving 1 base unmatched. The CDR3 extends over 14 amino acids. The CDR3 is CASSSTSGSNEQFF. The DNA for the CDR3 is TGTGCCAGCAGCTCGACTAGCGGGAGCAATGAGCAGTTCTTC.